This T cell receptor (beta chain) was captured by sequencing in a study of identical twins. Findings and caveats of the study: Cross-sectional statistical analysis was relied on for the conclusions, without the same donors being followed. In monozygotic twins, models underestimated the sharing of out-of-frame TCR alpha.

The CDR3 consists of 16 residues. CDR1 is SGHRS, CDR2 YFSETQ, per germline. With 4 bases clipped from V and 2 bases from J, the junction kept 8 bases outside the gene matches. Ten or more counts support this clonotype. Antigen unknown. Unique molecular identifiers were present on the cDNA, and a universal primer site came from template switching. Each CDR3 protein is one row after TCRdb ran MiXCR on the 5' RACE reads. In the table there are about 470,000 distinct CDR3 sequences, roughly a quarter of which are singletons. This sample also appeared in a second study, on T cells expressing NK-cell markers. As reported in that work: Of the CD8+ T cells in roughly 6 donors, roughly 1.0-7.0% belonged to dominant NKG2C+ clonotypes.

The chain recombines TRBV5-1 with TRBJ2-7; 11 nucleotides align to TRBD2. The sequence was collected from a woman aged 18-29 years in good health. Sequenced material: CD4+ T cells sorted from blood. The CDR3 DNA is TGCGCCAGCAGCCGGGGACTAGCGGATGATGCCTACGAGCAGTACTTC. Its protein is CASSRGLADDAYEQYF.